One sample yielded the 20 T cell receptor beta chains listed below, sequenced in a study of tumor-infiltrating lymphocytes in primary liver carcinoma. Making TCR beta cDNA involved 400 to 600 ng total RNA and a constant-region primer. Employing slightly modified ARM-PCR, three nested multiplex PCR rounds were run, and these gave rise to the TCR beta libraries. Rounds one and two of PCR, each of 10 cycles, were primed with TRBV1-TRBV30 forward primers and a C-beta reverse primer. One entry per CDR3 protein, called by TCRdb with MiXCR from the multiplex PCR reads. Of around 170,000 distinct CDR3 sequences listed, about 60% are singletons. In addition to blood RNA drawn from unsorted whole blood, germline DNA was extracted. Specimen: peripheral blood. The receptors derive from a man in his forties with primary liver carcinoma and hepatitis B virus infection.

This clonotype was found a few times. This chain links TRBV10-3 with TRBJ2-5, with 10 nucleotides matching TRBD1. The germline V gene encodes CDR1 ENHRY and CDR2 SYGVKD. Unmatched junction bases numbered 4, after V lost 10 bases and J lost 2 bases. The CDR3 length is 13 residues. DNA of the CDR3: TGTGCCACCTCGGACAGGGGGCAAGAGACCCAGTACTTC. Translation: CATSDRGQETQYF.

This clonotype was counted many times. The V and J genes are TRBV4-1 and TRBJ1-4; 7 bases are shared with TRBD1. Trimming cost V 0 bases and J 5 bases; bases outside gene matches: 6. The CDR3 is made up of 16 amino acids. The V gene's germline CDR1 is MGHRA and CDR2 YSYEKL. The CDR3 spells CASSQDRDSRNEKLFF. CDR3 nucleotide sequence: TGCGCCAGCAGCCAAGACCGGGACAGCCGAAATGAAAAACTGTTTTTT.

This clonotype came up a few times. In DNA form, the CDR3 reads TGCGCCAGCAGCTTGGCCGGGACTAGCGGGGTGGATGAGCAGTTCTTC. As protein: CASSLAGTSGVDEQFF. The V and J genes are TRBV5-1 and TRBJ2-1, with 13 bases matching TRBD2. The CDR3 contains 16 residues. Germline CDR1 and CDR2: SGHRS and YFSETQ. Trimming removed 0 bases from V and 8 bases from J; junction bases left unmatched: 5.

Of note for this clonotype: It may be a read error: a sequence one base away is much more abundant. The CDR3 ends on some other residue instead of the conserved phenylalanine or tryptophan, so this is likely a read error. CDR3 bases: TGTGCCAGCAGCACCCACGGACTAGCGGGTAACACAGATACGCAGTATGTT. Amino acid sequence: CASSTHGLAGNTDTQYV. This sequence joins TRBV11-2 and TRBJ2-3; 11 bases agree with TRBD2. The V gene end was trimmed by 5 bases and the J gene end by 2 bases; junction bases not matched to a gene: 9. The germline CDR1 and CDR2 sequences are SGHAT and FQNNGV. The CDR3 is made up of 17 amino acids.

This clonotype was detected once. This chain uses TRBV12-3 or TRBV12-4 with TRBJ2-7, with D perhaps matching TRBD2 (6 bases). The ends were cut back, 7 bases at V and 6 bases at J, with 19 bases in the middle. The CDR3 is made up of 14 amino acids. The CDR3 reads CASTKDYSSSEQYF. The CDR3 DNA reads as TGTGCCAGCACTAAGGACTATTCCTCATCCGAGCAGTACTTC.

To note about this clonotype: Compared with germline, one end of the junction differs, possibly owing to a read error. This chain joins TRBV11-2 and TRBJ2-7; no clear D. CDR1 SGHAT and CDR2 FQNNGV come from the germline V gene. This CDR3 has 15 amino acids. The DNA of the CDR3 is TGTGCCAGCAGCTTAGATCGTGGGCAGAGCTACGAGCTGTACTTC. It encodes CASSLDRGQSYELYF.

This clonotype came up a few times. The V and J genes are TRBV10-3 and TRBJ2-3; maybe TRBD1 (6 bases). Germline V gene data show CDR1 as ENHRY and CDR2 as SYGVKD. This CDR3 spans 17 amino acids. Trimming left V 6 bases short and J 3 bases short, with 22 bases between. CDR3 region: CAISKEYTGFGTDTQYF. As DNA, the CDR3 is TGTGCCATCAGCAAGGAATACACAGGGTTCGGGACAGATACGCAGTATTTT.

With regard to this clonotype: One end of the junction varies from germline; a read error may be responsible. This rearrangement joins TRBV6-1 to TRBJ1-2, with D perhaps matching TRBD1 (6 bases). Germline CDR1 is MNHNS and CDR2 is SASEGT. The CDR3 is 12 amino acids. The CDR3 DNA reads as TGTGCCAGCAGAGACTACAGGGCTGGCTACCCCTTC. This translates into CASRDYRAGYPF.

As for this clonotype: One end of the junction does not line up with germline, which may come from a read error. The chain recombines TRBV5-6 with TRBJ2-7; 7 bases map to TRBD2. The germline CDR1 and CDR2 sequences are SGHDT and YYEEEE. CDR3 length equals 15 residues. CDR3 in amino acids: CANSSGPGGAYEQYF. The CDR3, as DNA: TGTGCCAACAGCTCGGGCCCGGGGGGAGCCTACGAGCAGTACTTC. The complete variable domain, with remaining parts taken from reference TRBV5-6 and TRBJ2-7, reads DAGVTQSPTHLIKTRGQQVTLRCSPKSGHDTVSWYQQALGQGPQFIFQYYEEEERQRGNFPDRFSGHQFPNYSSELNVNALLLGDSALYLCANSSGPGGAYEQYFGPGTRLTVT.

Concerning this clonotype itself: Sequence at one end of the junction differs from germline and may be a read error. The CDR3 reads CAISEVGSGGELYF. As DNA, the CDR3 is TGTGCCATCAGTGAGGTCGGTTCTGGCGGGGAGCTGTATTTT. The rearrangement joins TRBV10-3 to TRBJ2-2; D possibly corresponds to TRBD2 (6 bases). CDR3 length equals 14 residues. The germline CDR1 and CDR2 sequences are ENHRY and SYGVKD.

As for this clonotype: This could be a read error, since a much larger clone is one nucleotide away. This CDR3 reads CASSLDRNGSTIYF. In nucleotides, the CDR3 is TGTGCCAGCAGCTTGGACAGGAATGGAAGCACCATATATTTT. The chain has TRBV11-2 and TRBJ1-3; TRBD1 matches 7 bases. Per germline, CDR1 SGHAT and CDR2 FQNNGV. This CDR3 has 14 amino acids. Full variable domain (remainder filled in from reference TRBV11-2 and TRBJ1-3): EAGVAQSPRYKIIEKRQSVAFWCNPISGHATLYWYQQILGQGPKLLIQFQNNGVVDDSQLPKDRFSAERLKGVDSTLKIQPAKLEDSAVYLCASSLDRNGSTIYFGEGSWLTVV.

The CDR3 bases are TGCGCCAGCAGCCAACCCTCAAACTGGGGCGATGGGCAGTTCTTC. It specifies CASSQPSNWGDGQFF. The rearrangement links TRBV4-1 to TRBJ2-1; possibly TRBD1 for D (5 bases). The CDR3 has 15 residues. V shed 2 bases and J shed 12 bases, with 20 bases lying between them. Looked up from germline, CDR1 is MGHRA and CDR2 is YSYEKL.

The chain is built from TRBV7-9 and TRBJ2-3; D is perhaps TRBD1 or TRBD2 (5 bases each). Per the germline V gene, CDR1 is SEHNR and CDR2 is FQNEAQ (reference sequence). This CDR3 comprises 17 residues. Trimming shortened V by 5 bases and J by 0 bases, and 18 bases separated the two germline ends. The DNA for the CDR3 is TGTGCCAGCAGCAACCAGCCGGGACCTTCTAGCACAGATACGCAGTATTTT. This encodes CASSNQPGPSSTDTQYF. Full variable domain (outside the CDR3, taken from reference TRBV7-9 and TRBJ2-3): DTGVSQNPRHKITKRGQNVTFRCDPISEHNRLYWYRQTLGQGPEFLTYFQNEAQLEKSRLLSDRFSAERPKGSFSTLEIQRTEQGDSAMYLCASSNQPGPSSTDTQYFGPGTRLTVL.

The chain uses TRBV29-1 and TRBJ1-1, with D tentatively TRBD1 (6 bases). V lost 7 bases and J lost 6, with 12 bases in between. The length of the CDR3 is 11 residues. CDR1 and CDR2 from the germline V gene are SQVTM and ANQGSEA. CDR3 bases: TGCAGCGGACGGGGGGGCCCTGAAGCTTTCTTT. Encoded protein: CSGRGGPEAFF. The full variable domain, in which reference TRBV29-1 and TRBJ1-1 provide the parts outside the CDR3, is SAVISQKPSRDICQRGTSLTIQCQVDSQVTMMFWYRQQPGQSLTLIATANQGSEATYESGFVIDKFPISRPNLTFSTLTVSNMSPEDSSIYLCSGRGGPEAFFGQGTRLTVV.

The rearrangement joins TRBV11-2 to TRBJ2-3, with 8 bases fitting TRBD2. The ends lost 5 bases at V and 11 bases at J; junction bases unmatched: 21. The length of the CDR3 is 17 residues. Germline V gene data show CDR1 as SGHAT and CDR2 as FQNNGV. CDR3 nucleotides: TGTGCCAGCAGCCCCCTCGGGGGGGGCGTGGGGGCAGGTAAGCAGTATTTT. This translates into CASSPLGGGVGAGKQYF.

In this sample, this clonotype turned up many times. This rearrangement joins TRBV11-1 to TRBJ2-2; D uncertain. Per the germline V gene, CDR1 is SGHAT and CDR2 is FQDESV (reference sequence). This CDR3 is built from 13 residues. Deletions cut 3 bases from V and 5 bases from J, with 7 bases between. CDR3 nucleotides: TGTGCCAGCAGCTTGGGGATGACCGGGGAGCTGTTTTTT. Protein product: CASSLGMTGELFF. The variable domain in full, with the rest retrieved from reference TRBV11-1 and TRBJ2-2, is EAEVAQSPRYKITEKSQAVAFWCDPISGHATLYWYRQILGQGPELLVQFQDESVVDDSQLPKDRFSAERLKGVDSTLKIQPAELGDSAMYLCASSLGMTGELFFGEGSRLTVL.

This clonotype was seen repeatedly, ten times or more. The V call is TRBV11-2, the J call TRBJ2-3; D unclear. With 3 bases removed from V and 5 bases from J, the gap between germline ends came to 9 bases. The CDR3 consists of 13 residues. Germline V lookup: CDR1 SGHAT, CDR2 FQNNGV. CDR3 bases: TGTGCCAGCAGCTTGATCCGAGGAGATACGCAGTATTTT. It specifies CASSLIRGDTQYF.

The rearrangement uses TRBV20-1 and TRBJ1-2; D not certain. Germline-derived CDR1 and CDR2 are DFQATT and SNEGSKA (reference sequence). The CDR3 contains 11 residues. The V end was cut by 4 bases, the J end by 7 bases, with 10 bases between. CDR3 loop: CSAKLGSGYTF. The DNA of the CDR3 is TGCAGTGCTAAGCTTGGGAGTGGCTACACCTTC.

With regard to this clonotype: This is likely a read error, given that the CDR3 carries no conserved phenylalanine or tryptophan at its end. The CDR3 spells CASSYLVNTGELFL. In DNA, the CDR3 is TGTGCCAGCAGCTACCTAGTGAACACCGGGGAGCTGTTTTTG. The V and J genes are TRBV11-1 and TRBJ2-2; D gene uncertain. The germline CDR1 and CDR2 sequences are SGHAT and FQDESV (reference sequence). This CDR3 has 14 amino acids. The germline V and J ends were trimmed by 4 bases and 1 base, with 7 bases remaining between them.

The rearrangement uses TRBV4-1 and TRBJ2-1; no clear D gene. Trimming removed 3 bases from V and 2 bases from J, with 17 bases in between. The length of the CDR3 is 17 residues. CDR1 and CDR2 from the germline V gene are MGHRA and YSYEKL. CDR3 amino acids: CASSQVVRARPYNEQFF. Here the CDR3 DNA reads TGCGCCAGCAGCCAGGTGGTAAGGGCTCGCCCCTACAATGAGCAGTTCTTC.